This is a list of T cell receptor beta chains from one sample in a study of shared clonotypes between healthy human individuals. Profiled with immunoSEQ multiplex PCR; TCRdb holds only in-frame clones, not every one. The repertoire has more than 1 million clones, 75% to 80% of them found once; the top ten carry about 0.52%. The sample taken for sequencing was memory CD4+ T cells from PBMCs. The receptors here all came from a man younger than 35 in good health. Some clones in this sample may be carry-over from other donors' samples. The CDR3 runs from the conserved cysteine through the conserved F or W. Each record gives: D gene, clone size, J gene, V gene, CDR3 protein, CDR3 DNA. A D gene is named only where the DNA matches it firmly. The size entry is marked missing in some rows and otherwise reads once, few, many or a size class.

- - TRBJ1-2 TRBV7-9 CASIRVGDTSNYGYTF TGTGCCAGCATCCGGGTGGGGGACACATCTAACTATGGCTACACCTTC
- - TRBJ1-4 TRBV19 CASSMRDGNEKLFF TGTGCCAGTAGTATGAGGGACGGAAATGAAAAACTGTTTTTT
- - TRBJ2-7 TRBV7-3 CASSQDPNSYEQYF TGTGCCAGCAGCCAGGACCCCAACAGCTACGAGCAGTACTTC
- - TRBJ1-5 TRBV20-1 CSASPGLARHF TGCAGTGCTAGTCCTGGACTCGCCCGGCATTTT
- - TRBJ1-5 TRBV6-1 CASSEQHNDPQHF TGTGCCAGCAGTGAGCAGCACAATGACCCCCAGCATTTT
- - TRBJ1-5 TRBV6-4 CASWERAASNQPQHF TGTGCCAGCTGGGAACGGGCAGCGAGCAATCAGCCCCAGCATTTT
- - TRBJ1-3 TRBV9 CASSVYSGNTIYF TGTGCCAGCAGCGTGTACTCTGGAAACACCATATATTTT
- - TRBJ1-4 TRBV27 CASSRNSLGEKLFF TGTGCCAGCAGTCGTAACAGTTTAGGAGAAAAACTGTTTTTT
- - TRBJ2-7 TRBV4-3 CASSHDLGQTEEQYF TGCGCCAGCAGCCACGACCTTGGACAGACGGAGGAGCAGTACTTC
TRBD2 few TRBJ2-2 TRBV7-2 CASSSYPLAGGPGGELFF TGTGCCAGCAGCTCCTACCCTCTAGCGGGAGGGCCGGGCGGGGAGCTGTTTTTT
- - TRBJ2-7 TRBV27 CASSPSWGEQYF TGTGCCAGCAGTCCCTCTTGGGGCGAGCAGTACTTC
TRBD1 - TRBJ1-2 TRBV28 CASIPTNRGDYGYTF TGTGCCAGCATACCTACTAACAGGGGCGACTATGGCTACACCTTC
- - TRBJ1-5 TRBV2 CASSEDPVQPQHF TGTGCCAGCAGTGAGGACCCGGTTCAGCCCCAGCATTTT
TRBD2 - TRBJ2-3 TRBV9 CASSVGTGTSGNLRSTDTQYF TGTGCCAGCAGCGTAGGAACCGGGACTAGCGGTAACCTTCGTAGCACAGATACGCAGTATTTT
TRBD2 - TRBJ2-2 TRBV2 CATTRLAGGPFGTGELFF TGTGCCACGACCCGACTAGCGGGAGGGCCATTTGGCACCGGGGAGCTGTTTTTT
- once TRBJ2-5 TRBV7-2 CASLARRQETQYF TGTGCCAGCCTAGCTAGACGGCAAGAGACCCAGTACTTC
TRBD1 - TRBJ2-7 TRBV6-5 CASSPTGGSSYEQYF TGTGCCAGCAGCCCAACAGGGGGCAGTTCCTACGAGCAGTACTTC
TRBD2 - TRBJ2-1 TRBV5-1 CASSWEGNEQFF TGCGCCAGCAGCTGGGAGGGCAATGAGCAGTTCTTC
TRBD2 - TRBJ2-3 TRBV4-2 CASSQYEGGRVTDTQYF TGTGCCAGCAGCCAATATGAGGGCGGGAGGGTCACAGATACGCAGTATTTT
TRBD1 - TRBJ1-2 TRBV30 CAWSSGGANSVTF TGTGCCTGGAGTTCAGGGGGCGCAAACTCGGTCACCTTC
- - TRBJ2-7 TRBV5-4 CASSLVGDKYEQYF TGTGCCAGCAGCTTGGTGGGGGACAAGTACGAGCAGTACTTC
- many TRBJ2-1 TRBV20-1 CSAPGPDEQFF TGCAGTGCCCCCGGGCCGGATGAGCAGTTCTTC
- few TRBJ1-1 TRBV28 CASNTGPTDAFF TGTGCCAGCAACACGGGACCCACGGACGCTTTCTTT
- once TRBJ1-1 TRBV5-4 CASSYLPRMANTEAFF TGTGCCAGCAGCTACCTACCACGGATGGCGAACACTGAAGCTTTCTTT
TRBD1 - TRBJ2-7 TRBV18 CASSQGTDRSYEQYF TGTGCCAGCTCACAGGGGACAGATAGATCCTACGAGCAGTACTTC
- - TRBJ1-1 TRBV19 CASSINGWGSMNTEAFF TGTGCCAGTAGTATCAATGGTTGGGGCTCAATGAACACTGAAGCTTTCTTT
TRBD2 - TRBJ2-1 TRBV28 CASSLYRNREGNEQFF TGTGCCAGCAGTTTATACAGAAATCGGGAGGGCAATGAGCAGTTCTTC
TRBD1 - TRBJ2-7 TRBV10-3 CAISKTQTGGYGYEQYF TGTGCCATCAGTAAGACCCAGACAGGGGGCTACGGGTACGAGCAGTACTTC
TRBD2 - TRBJ2-7 TRBV5-6 CASSRLAGGLNEQYF TGTGCCAGCAGCCGCCTAGCGGGAGGGCTCAACGAGCAGTACTTC
TRBD1 once TRBJ2-1 TRBV5-4 CASSSKTGNNEQFF TGTGCCAGCAGCTCAAAGACAGGGAACAATGAGCAGTTCTTC
- many TRBJ1-1 TRBV6-1 CASPLDPTTTAFF TGTGCCAGCCCCCTAGACCCTACGACGACAGCTTTCTTT
- - TRBJ2-2 TRBV30 CAWSRTDNTGELFF TGTGCCTGGAGCCGGACAGATAACACCGGGGAGCTGTTTTTT
- once TRBJ2-1 TRBV28 CASSFGPVRNEQFF TGTGCCAGCAGTTTCGGCCCGGTCCGCAATGAGCAGTTCTTC
- once TRBJ2-1 TRBV7-9 CASSLGHPGPNEQFF TGTGCCAGCAGCTTAGGACATCCGGGCCCCAATGAGCAGTTCTTC
- - TRBJ2-2 TRBV7-2 CASSVSRNTGELFF TGTGCCAGCAGCGTATCACGTAACACCGGGGAGCTGTTTTTT
- - TRBJ2-2 TRBV4-1 CASSPLSGIQFLGGNTGELFF TGCGCCAGCAGTCCGTTATCGGGGATCCAATTTTTGGGGGGAAACACCGGGGAGCTGTTTTTT
- - TRBJ2-6 TRBV7-8 CASGGINGANVLTF TGTGCCAGCGGCGGGATTAATGGGGCCAACGTCCTGACTTTC
- - TRBJ1-1 TRBV10-3 CATRGVVNTEAFF TGTGCCACCCGGGGGGTCGTTAACACTGAAGCTTTCTTT
- - TRBJ1-5 TRBV27 CASSLGTGNQPQHF TGTGCCAGCAGTCTCGGAACCGGCAATCAGCCCCAGCATTTT
TRBD1 - TRBJ1-5 TRBV6-6 CASIPDRAQPQHF TGTGCCAGCATCCCCGACAGGGCTCAGCCCCAGCATTTT
- - TRBJ2-7 TRBV7-9 CASSPRGGTDEQYF TGTGCCAGCAGCCCTAGGGGAGGGACAGACGAGCAGTACTTC
TRBD2 once TRBJ2-7 TRBV30 CAWSATSGRGRQYF TGTGCCTGGAGCGCGACTAGCGGGAGAGGTCGTCAGTACTTC
TRBD1 - TRBJ1-4 TRBV5-4 CASSLAKTGDEKLFF TGTGCCAGCAGCCTAGCAAAGACAGGGGATGAAAAACTGTTTTTT